This TCR beta chain was captured in a study of blood T cell repertoires in COVID-19. This clone was found once. Assay: immunoSEQ multiplex PCR; the TCRdb copy retains only in-frame clones and omits some. Here the sample spans around 150,000 clones, around 81% being singletons. Sequenced material: peripheral blood. The clonotype comes from a man aged 55-75 years with active or convalescent COVID-19.

The CDR3 loop reads CASSPQVEGTNTEAFF. For the CDR3, the DNA is TGTGCCAGCAGCCCCCAGGTGGAGGGGACGAACACTGAAGCTTTCTTT. The chain employs TRBV7-2 and TRBJ1-1, with D possibly matching TRBD1 (5 bases). V shed 5 bases and J shed 1 base, with 17 bases lying between them. The germline gives CDR1 SGHTA, CDR2 FQGNSA. The CDR3 contains 16 residues.